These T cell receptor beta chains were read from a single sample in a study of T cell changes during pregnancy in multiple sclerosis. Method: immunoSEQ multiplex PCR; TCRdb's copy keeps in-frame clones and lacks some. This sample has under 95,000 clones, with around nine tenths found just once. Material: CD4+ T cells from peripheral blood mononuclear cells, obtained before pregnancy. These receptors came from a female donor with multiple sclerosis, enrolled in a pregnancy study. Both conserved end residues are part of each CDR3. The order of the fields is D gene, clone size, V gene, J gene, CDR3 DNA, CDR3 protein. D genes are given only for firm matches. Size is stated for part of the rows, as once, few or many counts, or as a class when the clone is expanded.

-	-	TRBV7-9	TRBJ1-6	TGTGCCAGCAGCTTACCGGTTGGGGAGACGAATTCACCCCTCCACTTT	CASSLPVGETNSPLHF
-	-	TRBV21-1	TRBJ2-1	TGTGCCAGCAGCAAAGTTCGTGAGGGCTACTCCTACAATGAGCAGTTCTTC	CASSKVREGYSYNEQFF
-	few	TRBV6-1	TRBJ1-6	TGTGCCAGCAGTGTCGAGATCTCCTATAATTCACCCCTCCACTTT	CASSVEISYNSPLHF
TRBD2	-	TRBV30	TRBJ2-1	TGTGCCTGGAGTGTACGCCTAGCGGGGTTTTACAATGAGCAGTTCTTC	CAWSVRLAGFYNEQFF
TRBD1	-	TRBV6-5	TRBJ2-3	TGTGCCAGCGGAAAGACAGGGGGCGGGGATACGCAGTATTTT	CASGKTGGGDTQYF
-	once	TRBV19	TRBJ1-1	TGTGCCAGTAAGGCCGCGGCCAGGGGTGAAGCTTTCTTT	CASKAAARGEAFF
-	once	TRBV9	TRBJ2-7	TGTGCCAGCAGCGTACGAGCAGGCGCGACCTACGAGCAGTACTTC	CASSVRAGATYEQYF
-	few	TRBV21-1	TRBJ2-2	TGTGCCAGCAGCAAACCTATAGCGGGGCCCAACACCGGGGAGCTGTTTTTT	CASSKPIAGPNTGELFF
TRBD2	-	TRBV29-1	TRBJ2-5	TGCAGCGTTGAAGATCGGCTAGCGGGGTACCAAGAGACCCAGTACTTC	CSVEDRLAGYQETQYF
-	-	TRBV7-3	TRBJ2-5	TGTGCCAGCAGCCAGCTTCCGGGGACTGGCGTAGCCCAGTACTTC	CASSQLPGTGVAQYF
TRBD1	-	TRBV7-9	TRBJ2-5	TGTGCCAGCAGCCTCCTGACAGGGGAAGAGACCCAGTACTTC	CASSLLTGEETQYF
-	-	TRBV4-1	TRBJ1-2	TGCGCCAGCAGCCAAGAGACCTCTTCGCAGGCAAGAGGCTACACCTTC	CASSQETSSQARGYTF
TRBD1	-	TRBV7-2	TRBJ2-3	TGTGCCAGCAGCTCAGGGACAGTGACTAGCACAGATACGCAGTATTTT	CASSSGTVTSTDTQYF
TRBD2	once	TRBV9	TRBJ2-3	TGTGCCAGCAGCGCGGGAGGGACTAGCGGGATAGGGCGTAGAGATACGCAGTATTTT	CASSAGGTSGIGRRDTQYF
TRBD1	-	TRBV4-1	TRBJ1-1	TGCGCCAGCAGCGGGCAGGGGGCGCTTAACACTGAAGCTTTCTTT	CASSGQGALNTEAFF
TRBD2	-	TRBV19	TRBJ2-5	TGTGCCAGTAGTATGCGGGCTAGCGGGGTTCCAGAGACCCAGTACTTC	CASSMRASGVPETQYF
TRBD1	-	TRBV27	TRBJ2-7	TGTGCCAGCAAACTGACGGGACAGGGGGCCCTCTACGAGCAGTACTTC	CASKLTGQGALYEQYF
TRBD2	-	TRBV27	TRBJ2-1	TGTGCCAGCAGTTTACGACTAGCGGGAGGGCCCAACCACAATGAGCAGTTCTTC	CASSLRLAGGPNHNEQFF
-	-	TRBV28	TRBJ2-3	TGTGCCAGCAGTCCTACAGGGTTGAATGAGGATACGCAGTATTTT	CASSPTGLNEDTQYF
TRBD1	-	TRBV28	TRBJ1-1	TGTGCCAGCAGTTTACCTCCCGGGACAGTGAACACTGAAGCTTTCTTT	CASSLPPGTVNTEAFF
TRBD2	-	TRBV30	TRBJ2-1	TGTGCCTGGAGCGGGACGGGGGGCTCCTACAATGAGCAGTTCTTC	CAWSGTGGSYNEQFF
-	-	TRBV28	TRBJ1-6	TGTGCCAGCAGTTCACCCGCCAGGGTTAATTCACCCCTCCACTTT	CASSSPARVNSPLHF
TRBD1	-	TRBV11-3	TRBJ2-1	TGTGCCAGCAGGGGGGACAGGGGTGTCAATGAGCAGTTCTTC	CASRGDRGVNEQFF
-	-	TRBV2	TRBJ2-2	TGTGCCAGCAGTGACAGTTATATGAGGTCCGGGGAGCTGTTTTTT	CASSDSYMRSGELFF
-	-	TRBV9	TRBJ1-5	TGTGCCAGCAGCGTAGGACAGTTCAATCAGCCCCAGCATTTT	CASSVGQFNQPQHF
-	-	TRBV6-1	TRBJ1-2	TGTGCCAGCAGTGGTCAATCGGACTACGGCTACACCTTC	CASSGQSDYGYTF
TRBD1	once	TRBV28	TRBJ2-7	TGTGCCAGCAGTCCTGCAACCTCGGACAGGAATCCCCTTCATGTCCCCTACGAGCAGTACTTC	CASSPATSDRNPLHVPYEQYF
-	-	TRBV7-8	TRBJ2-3	TGTGCCAGCAGCTCCCACACCGATACGCAGTATTTT	CASSSHTDTQYF
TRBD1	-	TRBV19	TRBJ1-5	TGTGCCAGTAGTCCGGTCCGGACAGGGAACAATCAGCCCCAGCATTTT	CASSPVRTGNNQPQHF
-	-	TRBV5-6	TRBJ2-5	TGTGCCAGCAGCTTGGTCGGGGGAGGAGGGGAGACCCAGTACTTC	CASSLVGGGGETQYF
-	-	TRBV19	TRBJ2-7	TGTGCCAGTACCCGCGAAGGGGGGGTCCACGAGCAGTACTTC	CASTREGGVHEQYF
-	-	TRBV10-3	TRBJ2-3	TGTGCCATCAGTCGGGTGGAGCGGGGCACAGATACGCAGTATTTT	CAISRVERGTDTQYF
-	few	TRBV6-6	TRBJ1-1	TGTGCCAGCAGTTTAACAGGGCCCAACACTGAAGCTTTCTTT	CASSLTGPNTEAFF
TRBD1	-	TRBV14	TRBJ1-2	TGTGCCAGCAGCGAAACAGGGGGCGGTTGGGGCTACACCTTC	CASSETGGGWGYTF
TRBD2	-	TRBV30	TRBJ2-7	TGTGCCTGGAGTCATTCGAGGACTAGCGGGGGGGCCAACGAGCAGTACTTC	CAWSHSRTSGGANEQYF
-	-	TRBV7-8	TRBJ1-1	TGTGCCAGCAGCACTAGACCCGGAGGGGTGGTCGGGGCTTTCTTT	CASSTRPGGVVGAFF
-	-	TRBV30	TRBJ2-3	TGTGCCTGGAGTCCAACAGGAGCAAGCACAGATACGCAGTATTTT	CAWSPTGASTDTQYF
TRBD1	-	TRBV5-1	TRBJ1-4	TGCGCCAGCAGCGTTAAAGAGGGGGCGATGGGAGAAAAACTGTTTTTT	CASSVKEGAMGEKLFF
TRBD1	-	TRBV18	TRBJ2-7	TGTGCCAGCTCACCCCCGAGCCCCAGGGGGCAAGAAGGCGAGCAGTACTTC	CASSPPSPRGQEGEQYF
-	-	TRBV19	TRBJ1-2	TGTGCCAGTAGTCTCCTCCTCGCGCTTTATGGCTACACCTTC	CASSLLLALYGYTF
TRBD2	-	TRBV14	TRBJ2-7	TGTGCCAGCAGCCCCCTACGGGGGGGGCACGAGCAGTACTTC	CASSPLRGGHEQYF
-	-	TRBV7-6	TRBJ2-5	TGTGCCAGCAGCTTGGCGGGATCGAAGACCCAGTACTTC	CASSLAGSKTQYF